This record concerns one TCR beta chain sequence. Antigen specificity is unknown. This sample stems from a study of radiotherapy plus CTLA-4 blockade in lung cancer. Whole-study results and caveats: After treatment with radiotherapy plus ipilimumab, TCR clones that came from the tumor expanded in blood.

The length of the CDR3 is 14 residues. Germline-derived CDR1 and CDR2 are SEHNR and FQNEAQ (reference sequence). The ends were cut back, 5 bases at V and 5 bases at J, with 16 bases in the middle. Profiling relied on immunoSEQ multiplex PCR, and the TCRdb table lists in-frame clones only, not all of them. The sample consists of roughly 90,000 clones, about 91% of them appearing once. The TCR sequence derives from a human donor with non-small cell lung cancer that progressed on radiotherapy plus ipilimumab. J is TRBJ2-7 and V is TRBV7-9, with a tentative D call TRBD1 (6 bases). The source material was peripheral blood, sampled from a patient treated with radiotherapy plus ipilimumab. CDR3 protein: CASSRLQGPHEQYF. CDR3 coding DNA: TGTGCCAGCAGCCGACTGCAGGGGCCCCACGAGCAGTACTTC.